This TCR beta chain was captured by sequencing in a study of cytomegalovirus exposure and HLA in healthy donors. Overall study: Clustering assigned 81% of the roughly 430 genotyped donors to the Caucasian-associated ancestry cluster. The study, taken as a whole, reports: A link between a missense DCLRE1C variant and TCR beta V- and J-gene trimming emerged from a later analysis. Highest at DRB1 and lowest at HLA-C, TCR association rates differed among HLA loci in a later analysis.

Primers for the PCR totalled 60 Vbeta and 13 Jbeta. Using immunoSEQ multiplex PCR, the repertoire was profiled, and TCRdb retains in-frame clones only, with some absent. This table has around 180,000 clones, more than 80% appearing once. Note on this clone: The antigen is unknown.

The germline CDR1 and CDR2 sequences are KGHSH and LQKENI. The length of the CDR3 is 13 residues. This chain links TRBV18 with TRBJ2-5; the D gene is possibly TRBD2 (5 bases). The J call may be incorrect, as the DNA end agrees better with TRBJ2-7. The receptor comes from a man between 18 and 35 years old in good health and CMV-seronegative. Sequenced input: PBMCs. This chain's CDR3 is CASSPEVVNEQYF. In DNA form, the CDR3 reads TGTGCCAGCTCACCGGAGGTCGTCAACGAGCAGTACTTC.